These T cell receptor beta chains were read from a single sample in a study of CD8 T cells in ankylosing spondylitis. One entry per CDR3 protein, called by TCRdb with MiXCR from the 5' RACE reads. The sample yields under 130,000 distinct CDR3 sequences, around 24% seen once. Input material: synovial fluid, either unsorted or a sorted T cell fraction (not recorded which). These receptors were obtained from a male donor with ankylosing spondylitis. Both conserved end residues are part of each CDR3. A D gene is named only where the DNA matches it firmly. Size is omitted from some rows. Given values are once, few, many or a class for expanded clones.

clone_size d_call j_call v_call cdr3_nt cdr3_aa
NA NA TRBJ1-2 TRBV12-3/TRBV12-4 TGTGCCAGCAGTTTAGGGGGTTCAACCAAGGCCTACACCTTC CASSLGGSTKAYTF
NA TRBD1 TRBJ2-2 TRBV19 TGTGCCAGTAGTAAACAGGGGGCCTCCACCGGGGAGCTGTTTTTT CASSKQGASTGELFF
NA TRBD1 TRBJ1-2 TRBV20-1 TGCAGTTCGGACAGGGCTAACTATGGCTACACCTTC CSSDRANYGYTF
NA NA TRBJ1-6 TRBV11-2 TGTGCCAGCAGCTTAGTTACGGGTAGCTCCTATAATTCACCCCTCCACTTT CASSLVTGSSYNSPLHF
few TRBD2 TRBJ2-1 TRBV5-4 TGTGCCAGCAGCAGACGACTAGCGGGCTTGGGGAATGAGCAGTTCTTC CASSRRLAGLGNEQFF
NA TRBD2 TRBJ2-1 TRBV5-1 TGCGCCAGCAACTTTGGGGGTAGCGGGTACTACAATGAGCAGTTCTTC CASNFGGSGYYNEQFF
NA NA TRBJ2-5 TRBV7-7 TGTGCCAGCAGCTTAATGGGGTTCCAAGAGACCCAGTACTTC CASSLMGFQETQYF
NA TRBD2 TRBJ2-3 TRBV15 TGTGCCACCAGCAGACAAGTCGCGGGACTAGCGGGGGGAGATACGCAGTATTTT CATSRQVAGLAGGDTQYF
many NA TRBJ2-7 TRBV3-1 TGTGCCAGCAGCCAAGATATAGTGGCCTACGAGCAGTACTTC CASSQDIVAYEQYF
NA NA TRBJ2-7 TRBV3-1 TGTGCCAGCAGCCAAGATCGACTTCTTAGCTACGAGCAGTACTTC CASSQDRLLSYEQYF
few NA TRBJ1-5 TRBV20-1 TGCAGTGCTAGTACCCTGGGGAATCAGCCCCAGCATTTT CSASTLGNQPQHF
NA TRBD2 TRBJ2-2 TRBV5-1 TGCGCCAGCAGCTTCGTAGCGGGAGGGACCGGGGAGCTGTTTTTT CASSFVAGGTGELFF
NA NA TRBJ2-5 TRBV7-6 TGTGCCAGCAGCGGGAGCACCCAAGAGACCCAGTACTTC CASSGSTQETQYF
NA TRBD2 TRBJ2-1 TRBV4-1 TGCCCCAGCAGCCAGTGGGGCGCGGGAGACTACAATGAGCAGTTCTTC CPSSQWGAGDYNEQFF
NA NA TRBJ1-2 TRBV6-4 TGTGCCAGCAGTGTTGGGGGTGAAGGCTATGGCTACACCTTC CASSVGGEGYGYTF
NA TRBD1 TRBJ2-3 TRBV20-1 TGCAGTGCTATCGGGACAGGGGCAGATACGCAGTATTTT CSAIGTGADTQYF
few NA TRBJ2-3 TRBV5-1 TGCGCCAGCAGCACGGACGCGGCCACAGATACGCAGTATTTT CASSTDAATDTQYF
many NA TRBJ1-5 TRBV29-1 TGCAGCGTAAAATTGGACAGCAATCAGCCCCAGCATTTT CSVKLDSNQPQHF
few TRBD1 TRBJ2-5 TRBV6-1 TGTGCCGGGGGACAGGGGGCTGAGACCCAGTACTTC CAGGQGAETQYF
NA NA TRBJ1-2 TRBV5-6 TGTGCCAGCAGCTGGGAAAGGGGCCCTTATGGCTACACCTTC CASSWERGPYGYTF
many NA TRBJ2-1 TRBV7-8 TGTGCCAGCAGCCCGCACTCGAGCTCCTACAATGAGCAGTTCTTC CASSPHSSSYNEQFF
few NA TRBJ2-1 TRBV27 TGTGCCAGCAGTCATACACAGTCCTACAATGAGCAGTTCTTC CASSHTQSYNEQFF
NA NA TRBJ2-5 TRBV12-3/TRBV12-4 TGTGCCAGCAGCCGTGACAGGGAGACCCAGTACTTC CASSRDRETQYF
NA NA TRBJ2-7 TRBV6-6 TGTGCCAGCAGACCTCGGGGCCACGAGCAGTACTTC CASRPRGHEQYF
few NA TRBJ2-7 TRBV27 TGTGCCAGCAGTCCCCGACTAGTTCCGAATCCCTACGAGCAGTACTTC CASSPRLVPNPYEQYF
many NA TRBJ1-5 TRBV12-3/TRBV12-4 TGTGCCAGCAGTTGGGGGGCATATCAGCCCCAGCATTTT CASSWGAYQPQHF
NA NA TRBJ1-2 TRBV10-3 TGTGCCTCAGGAAGAGGGGAGGTCTATGGCTACACCTTC CASGRGEVYGYTF
NA NA TRBJ1-1 TRBV20-1 TGCAGTGCTAGTCTAGATTTCGACAGGGCTTTCTTT CSASLDFDRAFF
NA TRBD1 TRBJ1-1 TRBV5-1 TGCGCCAGCAGCATCCAGAAGACAGGGTTGAACACTGAAGCTTTCTTT CASSIQKTGLNTEAFF